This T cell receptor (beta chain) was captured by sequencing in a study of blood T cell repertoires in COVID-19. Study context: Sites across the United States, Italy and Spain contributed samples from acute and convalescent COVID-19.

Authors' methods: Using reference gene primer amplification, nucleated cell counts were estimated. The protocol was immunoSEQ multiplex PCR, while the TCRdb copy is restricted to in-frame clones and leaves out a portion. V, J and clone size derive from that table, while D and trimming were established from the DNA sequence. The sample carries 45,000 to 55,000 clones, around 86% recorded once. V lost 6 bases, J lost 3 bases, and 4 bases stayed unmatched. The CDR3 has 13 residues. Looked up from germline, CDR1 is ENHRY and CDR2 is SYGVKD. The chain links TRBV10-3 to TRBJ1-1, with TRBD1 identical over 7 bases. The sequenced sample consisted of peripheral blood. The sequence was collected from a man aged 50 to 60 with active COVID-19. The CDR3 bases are TGTGCCATCAGGCGACAGGGCGACACTGAAGCTTTCTTT. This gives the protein CAIRRQGDTEAFF.